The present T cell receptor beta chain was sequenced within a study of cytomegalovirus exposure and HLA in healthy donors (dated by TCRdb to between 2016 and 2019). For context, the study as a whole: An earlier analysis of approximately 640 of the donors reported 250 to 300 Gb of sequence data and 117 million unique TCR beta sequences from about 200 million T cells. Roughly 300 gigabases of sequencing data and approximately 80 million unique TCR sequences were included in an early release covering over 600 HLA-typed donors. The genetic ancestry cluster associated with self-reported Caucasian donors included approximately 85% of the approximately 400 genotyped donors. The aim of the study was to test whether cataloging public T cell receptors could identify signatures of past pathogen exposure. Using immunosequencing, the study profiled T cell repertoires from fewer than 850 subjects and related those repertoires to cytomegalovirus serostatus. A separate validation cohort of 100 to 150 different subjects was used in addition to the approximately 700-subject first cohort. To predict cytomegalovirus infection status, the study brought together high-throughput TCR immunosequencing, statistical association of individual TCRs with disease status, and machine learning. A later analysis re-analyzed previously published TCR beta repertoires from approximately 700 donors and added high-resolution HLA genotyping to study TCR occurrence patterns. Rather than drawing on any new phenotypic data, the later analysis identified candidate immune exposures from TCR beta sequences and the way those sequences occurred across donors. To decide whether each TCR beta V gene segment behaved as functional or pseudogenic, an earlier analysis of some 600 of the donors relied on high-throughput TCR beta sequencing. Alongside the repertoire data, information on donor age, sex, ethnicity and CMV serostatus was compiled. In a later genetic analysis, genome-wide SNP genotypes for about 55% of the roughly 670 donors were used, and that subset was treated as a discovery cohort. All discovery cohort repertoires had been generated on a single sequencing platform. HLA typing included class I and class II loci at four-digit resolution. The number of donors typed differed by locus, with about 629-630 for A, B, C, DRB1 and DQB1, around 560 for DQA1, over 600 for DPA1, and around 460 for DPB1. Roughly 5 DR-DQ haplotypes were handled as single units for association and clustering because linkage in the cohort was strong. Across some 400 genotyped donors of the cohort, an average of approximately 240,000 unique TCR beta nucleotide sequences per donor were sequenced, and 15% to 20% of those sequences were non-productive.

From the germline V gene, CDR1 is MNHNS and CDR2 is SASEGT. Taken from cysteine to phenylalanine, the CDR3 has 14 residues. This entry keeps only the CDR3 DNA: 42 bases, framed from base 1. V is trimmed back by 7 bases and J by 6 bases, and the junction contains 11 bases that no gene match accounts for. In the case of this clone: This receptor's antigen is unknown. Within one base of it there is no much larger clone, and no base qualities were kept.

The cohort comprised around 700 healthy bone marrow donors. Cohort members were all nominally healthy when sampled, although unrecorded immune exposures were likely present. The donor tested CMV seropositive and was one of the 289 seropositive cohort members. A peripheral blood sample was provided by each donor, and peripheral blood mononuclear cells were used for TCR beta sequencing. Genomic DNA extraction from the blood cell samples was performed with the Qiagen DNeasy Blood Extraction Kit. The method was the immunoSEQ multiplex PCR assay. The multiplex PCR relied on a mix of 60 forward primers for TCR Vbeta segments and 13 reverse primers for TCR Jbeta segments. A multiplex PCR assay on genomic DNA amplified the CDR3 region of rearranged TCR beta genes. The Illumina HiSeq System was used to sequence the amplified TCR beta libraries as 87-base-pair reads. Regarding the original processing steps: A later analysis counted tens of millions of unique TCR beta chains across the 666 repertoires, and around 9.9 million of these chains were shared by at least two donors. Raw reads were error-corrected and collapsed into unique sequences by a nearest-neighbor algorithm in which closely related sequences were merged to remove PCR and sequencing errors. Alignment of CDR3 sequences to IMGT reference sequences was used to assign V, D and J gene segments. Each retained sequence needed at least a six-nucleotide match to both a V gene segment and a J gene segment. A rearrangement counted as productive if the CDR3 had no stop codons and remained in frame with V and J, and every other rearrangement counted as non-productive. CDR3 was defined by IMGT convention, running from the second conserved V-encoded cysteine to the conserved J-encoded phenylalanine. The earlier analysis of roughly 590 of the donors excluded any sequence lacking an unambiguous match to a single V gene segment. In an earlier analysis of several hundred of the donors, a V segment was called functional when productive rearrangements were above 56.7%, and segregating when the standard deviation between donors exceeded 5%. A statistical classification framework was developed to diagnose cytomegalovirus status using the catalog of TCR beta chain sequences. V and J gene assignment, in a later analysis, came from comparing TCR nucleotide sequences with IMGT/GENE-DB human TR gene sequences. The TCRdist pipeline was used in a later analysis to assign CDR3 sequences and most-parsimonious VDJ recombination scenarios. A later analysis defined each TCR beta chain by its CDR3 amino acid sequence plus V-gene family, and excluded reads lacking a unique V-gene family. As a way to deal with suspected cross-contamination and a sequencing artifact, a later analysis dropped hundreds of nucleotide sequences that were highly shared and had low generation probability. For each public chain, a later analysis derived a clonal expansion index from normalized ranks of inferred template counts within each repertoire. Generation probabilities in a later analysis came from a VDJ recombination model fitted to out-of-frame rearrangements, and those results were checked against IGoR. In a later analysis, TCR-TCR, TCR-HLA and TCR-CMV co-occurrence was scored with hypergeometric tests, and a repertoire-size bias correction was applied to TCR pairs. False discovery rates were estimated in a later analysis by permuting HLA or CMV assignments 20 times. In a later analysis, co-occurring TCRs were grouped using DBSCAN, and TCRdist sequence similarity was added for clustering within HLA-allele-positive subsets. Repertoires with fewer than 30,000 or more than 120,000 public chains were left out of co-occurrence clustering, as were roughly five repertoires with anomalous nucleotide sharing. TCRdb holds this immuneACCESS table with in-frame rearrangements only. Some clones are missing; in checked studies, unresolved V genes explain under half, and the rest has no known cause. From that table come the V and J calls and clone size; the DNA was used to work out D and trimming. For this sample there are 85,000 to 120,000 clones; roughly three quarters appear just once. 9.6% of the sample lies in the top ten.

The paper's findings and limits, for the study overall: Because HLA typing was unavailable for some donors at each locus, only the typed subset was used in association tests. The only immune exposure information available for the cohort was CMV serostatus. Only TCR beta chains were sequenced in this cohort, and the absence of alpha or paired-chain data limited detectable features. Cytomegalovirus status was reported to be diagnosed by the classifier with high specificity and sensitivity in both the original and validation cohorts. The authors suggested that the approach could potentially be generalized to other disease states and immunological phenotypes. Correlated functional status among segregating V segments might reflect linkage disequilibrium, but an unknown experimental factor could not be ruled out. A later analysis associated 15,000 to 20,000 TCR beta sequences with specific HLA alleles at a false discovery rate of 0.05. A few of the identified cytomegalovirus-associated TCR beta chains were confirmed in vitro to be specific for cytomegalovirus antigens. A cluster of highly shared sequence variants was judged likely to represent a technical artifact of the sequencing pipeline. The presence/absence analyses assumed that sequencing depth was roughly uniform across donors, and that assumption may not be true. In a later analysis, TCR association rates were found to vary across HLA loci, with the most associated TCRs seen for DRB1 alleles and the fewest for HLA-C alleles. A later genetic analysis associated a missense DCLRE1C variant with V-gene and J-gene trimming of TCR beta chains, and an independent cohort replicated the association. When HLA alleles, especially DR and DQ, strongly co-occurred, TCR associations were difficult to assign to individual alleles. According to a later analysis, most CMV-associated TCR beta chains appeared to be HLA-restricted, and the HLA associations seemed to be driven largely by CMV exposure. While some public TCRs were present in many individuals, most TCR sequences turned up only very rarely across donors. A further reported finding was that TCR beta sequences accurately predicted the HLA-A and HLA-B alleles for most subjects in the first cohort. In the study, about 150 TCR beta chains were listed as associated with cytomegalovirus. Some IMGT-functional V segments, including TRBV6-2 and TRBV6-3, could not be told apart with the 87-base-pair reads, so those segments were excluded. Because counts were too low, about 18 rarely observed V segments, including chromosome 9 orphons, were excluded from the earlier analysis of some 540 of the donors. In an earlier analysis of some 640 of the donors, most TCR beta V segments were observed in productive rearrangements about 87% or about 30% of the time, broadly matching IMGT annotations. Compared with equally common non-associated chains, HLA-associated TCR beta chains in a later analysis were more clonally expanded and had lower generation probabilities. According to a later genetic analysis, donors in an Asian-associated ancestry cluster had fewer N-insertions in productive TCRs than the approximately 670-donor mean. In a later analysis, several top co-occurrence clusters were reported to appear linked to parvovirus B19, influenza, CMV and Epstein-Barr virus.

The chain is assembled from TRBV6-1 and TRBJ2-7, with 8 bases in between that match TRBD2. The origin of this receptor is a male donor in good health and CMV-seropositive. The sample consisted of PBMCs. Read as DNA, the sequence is TGTGCCAGCAAGGTTTCGGGAGGGAAGGTCGAGCAGTACTTC. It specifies CASKVSGGKVEQYF.